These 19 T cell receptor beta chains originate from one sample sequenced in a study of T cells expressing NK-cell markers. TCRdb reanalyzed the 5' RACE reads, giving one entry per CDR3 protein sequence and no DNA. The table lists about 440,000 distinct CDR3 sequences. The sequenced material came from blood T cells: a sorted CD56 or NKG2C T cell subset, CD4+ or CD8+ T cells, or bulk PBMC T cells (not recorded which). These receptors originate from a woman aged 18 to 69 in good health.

The CDR3 region is CASSLAASGGPPDTQYF. The chain uses TRBV7-2 and TRBJ2-3; TCRdb's D call, TRBD2, is unchecked because there is no DNA. Germline CDR1 SGHTA, CDR2 FQGNSA. This CDR3 has 17 amino acids.

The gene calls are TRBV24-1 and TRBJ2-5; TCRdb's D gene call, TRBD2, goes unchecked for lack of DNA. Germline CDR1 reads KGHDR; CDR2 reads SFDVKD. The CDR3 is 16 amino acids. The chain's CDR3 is CATSEAQREGLETQYF.

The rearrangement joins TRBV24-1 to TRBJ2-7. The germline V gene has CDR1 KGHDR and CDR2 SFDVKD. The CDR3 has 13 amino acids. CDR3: CATSDPNLYEQYF.

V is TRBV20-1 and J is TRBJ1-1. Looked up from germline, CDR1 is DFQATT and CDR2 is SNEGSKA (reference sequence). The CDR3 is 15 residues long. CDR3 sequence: CSARVSGNMNTEAFF.

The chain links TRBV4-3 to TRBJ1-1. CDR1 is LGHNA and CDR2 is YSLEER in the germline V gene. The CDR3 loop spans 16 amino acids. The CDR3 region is CASSQDRGGWNTEAFF.

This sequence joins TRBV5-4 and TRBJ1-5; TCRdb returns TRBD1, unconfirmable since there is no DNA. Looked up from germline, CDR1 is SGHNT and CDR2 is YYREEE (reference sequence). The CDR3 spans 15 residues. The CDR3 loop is CASSGEPNSNQPQHF. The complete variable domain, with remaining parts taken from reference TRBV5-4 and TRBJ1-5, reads ETGVTQSPTHLIKTRGQQVTLRCSSQSGHNTVSWYQQALGQGPQFIFQYYREEENGRGNFPPRFSGLQFPNYSSELNVNALELDDSALYLCASSGEPNSNQPQHFGDGTRLSIL.

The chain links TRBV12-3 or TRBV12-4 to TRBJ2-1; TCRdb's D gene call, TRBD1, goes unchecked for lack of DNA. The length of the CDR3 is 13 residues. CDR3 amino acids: CASSFSRGGEQFF.

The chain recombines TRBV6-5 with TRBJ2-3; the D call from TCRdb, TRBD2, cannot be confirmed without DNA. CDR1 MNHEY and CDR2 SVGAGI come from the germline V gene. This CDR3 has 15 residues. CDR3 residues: CASSYRGGGSDTQYF.

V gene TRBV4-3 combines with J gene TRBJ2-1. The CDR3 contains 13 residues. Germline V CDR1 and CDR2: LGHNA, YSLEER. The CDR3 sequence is CASSQGTTNEQFF.

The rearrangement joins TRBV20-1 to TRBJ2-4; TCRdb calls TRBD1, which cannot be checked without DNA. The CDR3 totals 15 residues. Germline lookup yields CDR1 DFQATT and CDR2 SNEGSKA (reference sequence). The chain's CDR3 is CSARDRDQGKNIQYF.

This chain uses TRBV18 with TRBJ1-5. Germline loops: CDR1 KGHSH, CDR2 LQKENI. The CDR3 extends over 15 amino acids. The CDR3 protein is CASSPRRYSNQPQHF.

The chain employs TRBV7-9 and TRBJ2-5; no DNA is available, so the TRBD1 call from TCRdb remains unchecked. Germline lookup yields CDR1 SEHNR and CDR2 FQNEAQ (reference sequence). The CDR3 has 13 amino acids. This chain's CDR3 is CAGRQGKGETQYF. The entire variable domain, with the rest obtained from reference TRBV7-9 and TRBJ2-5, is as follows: DTGVSQNPRHKITKRGQNVTFRCDPISEHNRLYWYRQTLGQGPEFLTYFQNEAQLEKSRLLSDRFSAERPKGSFSTLEIQRTEQGDSAMYLCAGRQGKGETQYFGPGTRLLVL.

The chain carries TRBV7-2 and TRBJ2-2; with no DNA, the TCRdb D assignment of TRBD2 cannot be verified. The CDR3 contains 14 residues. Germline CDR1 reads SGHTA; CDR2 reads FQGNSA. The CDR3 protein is CASSLVAGGGELFF.

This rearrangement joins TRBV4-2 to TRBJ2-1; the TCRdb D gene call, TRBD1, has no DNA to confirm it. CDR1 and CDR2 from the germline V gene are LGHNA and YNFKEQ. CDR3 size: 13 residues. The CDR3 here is CASSQGDTNEQFF.

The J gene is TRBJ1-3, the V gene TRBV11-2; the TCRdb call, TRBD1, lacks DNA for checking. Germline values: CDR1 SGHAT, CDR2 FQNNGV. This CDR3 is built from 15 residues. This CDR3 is CASSLQGKSGNTIYF.

The CDR3 region is CASSLRQWQIVAANTGELFF. V gene TRBV7-8 combines with J gene TRBJ2-2. The CDR3 is 20 residues long. Per germline, CDR1 SGHVS and CDR2 FQNEAQ.

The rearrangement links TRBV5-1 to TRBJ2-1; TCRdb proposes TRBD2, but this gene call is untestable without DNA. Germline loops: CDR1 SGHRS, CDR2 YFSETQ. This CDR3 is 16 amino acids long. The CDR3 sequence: CASSSPAGRSYNEQFF.

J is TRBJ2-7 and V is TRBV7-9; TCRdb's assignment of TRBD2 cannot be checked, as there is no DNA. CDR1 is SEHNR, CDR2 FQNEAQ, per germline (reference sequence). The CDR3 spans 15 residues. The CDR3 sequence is CASRPLGTALSEQYF.

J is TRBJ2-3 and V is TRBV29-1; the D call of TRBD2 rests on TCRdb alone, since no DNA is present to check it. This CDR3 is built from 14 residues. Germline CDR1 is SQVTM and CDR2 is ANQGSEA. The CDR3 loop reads CSVLAGGRTDTQYF.